Described below is a single T cell receptor (beta chain) sequence and its context. Its antigen is currently unknown. This CDR3 has 18 residues. Unmatched junction bases numbered 16, after V lost 4 bases and J lost 3 bases. Germline V CDR1 and CDR2: MNHNS, SASEGT. The data are from a study of T cell responses to AZD1222 COVID-19 vaccine. Looking at the study overall: Pooled in the analysis were second doses at about 4 or about 12 weeks.

Findings and limits, study-wide: Spike-specific TCR depth and breadth grew after two AZD1222 doses.

Data came from immunoSEQ multiplex PCR; TCRdb stores just in-frame clones and leaves some out. The table includes about 99,000 clones, more than 90% detected once. The sequence was obtained from an adult in good health. The material was peripheral blood, obtained on day 0 of AZD1222 vaccination. The V and J genes are TRBV6-1 and TRBJ1-2, with 8 bases fitting TRBD1. In nucleotides, the CDR3 is TGTGCCAGCAGTGGGCTAAGGGGTCGCCCGGGACAGGACTATGGCTACACCTTC. It encodes CASSGLRGRPGQDYGYTF.